These T cell receptor beta chains were read from a single sample in a study of blood T cell repertoires in COVID-19. Profiling relied on immunoSEQ multiplex PCR, and the TCRdb table lists in-frame clones only, not all of them. Among 270,000 or so clones listed, approximately 90% were seen once. Sequencing was performed on peripheral blood. Receptors originate from a woman between 25 and 40 years old with active or convalescent COVID-19. Each CDR3 is given with its conserved first and last residue. The order of the fields is CDR3 length, J gene, clone size, V gene, D gene, CDR3 DNA, CDR3 protein. D genes are given only for firm matches. Not all rows give a size; the values are once, few, many and, for expanded clones, a class.

cdr3_length: 14
j_call: TRBJ2-3
clone_size: NA
v_call: TRBV6-2/TRBV6-3
d_call: NA
cdr3_nt: TGTGCCAGCAGCCGCTCCCAGGGCGCAGATACGCAGTATTTT
cdr3_aa: CASSRSQGADTQYF

cdr3_length: 17
j_call: TRBJ1-2
clone_size: once
v_call: TRBV3-1/TRBV3-2
d_call: TRBD1
cdr3_nt: TGTGCCAGCAGCCAGGCCGCCGGGACAGGGGCTACTTATGGCTACACCTTC
cdr3_aa: CASSQAAGTGATYGYTF

cdr3_length: 16
j_call: TRBJ2-1
clone_size: once
v_call: TRBV2
d_call: TRBD2
cdr3_nt: TGTGCCAGCAGTGAACGGGCGGGGGGCTCCTACAATGAGCAGTTCTTC
cdr3_aa: CASSERAGGSYNEQFF

cdr3_length: 18
j_call: TRBJ1-4
clone_size: NA
v_call: TRBV27
d_call: NA
cdr3_nt: TGTGCCAGCAGTTTAGTGGCAGGGTCGAGCTCGAAGCGTGAAAAACTGTTTTTT
cdr3_aa: CASSLVAGSSSKREKLFF

cdr3_length: 12
j_call: TRBJ2-7
clone_size: NA
v_call: TRBV2
d_call: NA
cdr3_nt: TGTGCCAGCGGGCAAAGCTCCTACGAGCAGTACTTC
cdr3_aa: CASGQSSYEQYF

cdr3_length: 16
j_call: TRBJ2-3
clone_size: once
v_call: TRBV27
d_call: NA
cdr3_nt: TGTGCCAGCAGTTTACTCGGGCCAGGGGGGCCAGATACGCAGTATTTT
cdr3_aa: CASSLLGPGGPDTQYF

cdr3_length: 12
j_call: TRBJ1-1
clone_size: NA
v_call: TRBV29-1
d_call: TRBD1
cdr3_nt: TGCAGCGTCGCAGGACAGGGGACTGAAGCTTTCTTT
cdr3_aa: CSVAGQGTEAFF

cdr3_length: 14
j_call: TRBJ2-3
clone_size: NA
v_call: TRBV23-1
d_call: NA
cdr3_nt: TGCGCCAGCAGTCAATACTCGCTCACAGATACGCAGTATTTT
cdr3_aa: CASSQYSLTDTQYF

cdr3_length: 14
j_call: TRBJ1-2
clone_size: NA
v_call: TRBV6-5
d_call: TRBD1
cdr3_nt: TGTGCCAGCAGCGACCGACAGGGGTCGGTGGGCTACACCTTC
cdr3_aa: CASSDRQGSVGYTF

cdr3_length: 16
j_call: TRBJ2-2
clone_size: NA
v_call: TRBV7-2
d_call: NA
cdr3_nt: TGTGCCAGCAGCTTAGTTGGACAGACGAACACCGGGGAGCTGTTTTTT
cdr3_aa: CASSLVGQTNTGELFF

cdr3_length: 12
j_call: TRBJ1-2
clone_size: NA
v_call: TRBV24-1
d_call: NA
cdr3_nt: TGTGCCACCAGTGAGCGAAACTATGGCTACACCTTC
cdr3_aa: CATSERNYGYTF

cdr3_length: 14
j_call: TRBJ2-5
clone_size: NA
v_call: TRBV15
d_call: TRBD2
cdr3_nt: TGTGCCACCAGAATAGCGGGGGGGCCCCCTACCCAGTACTTC
cdr3_aa: CATRIAGGPPTQYF

cdr3_length: 14
j_call: TRBJ2-7
clone_size: NA
v_call: TRBV6-5
d_call: NA
cdr3_nt: TGTGCCAGCAGTTACTCTCTCTGGACTCCACCTGAGGACTTC
cdr3_aa: CASSYSLWTPPEDF

cdr3_length: 16
j_call: TRBJ2-3
clone_size: NA
v_call: TRBV6-2/TRBV6-3
d_call: NA
cdr3_nt: TGTGCCAGCAGTTACAAGGGCGGGCCTAGCACAGATACGCAGTATTTT
cdr3_aa: CASSYKGGPSTDTQYF

cdr3_length: 16
j_call: TRBJ1-2
clone_size: NA
v_call: TRBV3-1/TRBV3-2
d_call: NA
cdr3_nt: TGTGCCAGCAGCCAAGAGTGGGCCGGGGGAACGACCGGCTACACCTTC
cdr3_aa: CASSQEWAGGTTGYTF

cdr3_length: 19
j_call: TRBJ2-2
clone_size: NA
v_call: TRBV5-6
d_call: TRBD2
cdr3_nt: TGTGCCAGCAGCTTGCTAGGAGCGGGGGGGCCGACGAACACCGGGGAGCTGTTTTTT
cdr3_aa: CASSLLGAGGPTNTGELFF

cdr3_length: 16
j_call: TRBJ1-1
clone_size: NA
v_call: TRBV5-1
d_call: TRBD1
cdr3_nt: TGCGCCAGCAGGTTAGGACAGGGAGGGGTGAACACTGAAGCTTTCTTT
cdr3_aa: CASRLGQGGVNTEAFF

cdr3_length: 17
j_call: TRBJ1-5
clone_size: NA
v_call: TRBV7-9
d_call: NA
cdr3_nt: TGTGCCAGCAGCTTAGCGTGGGGATCACAGGAATATCAGCCCCAGCATTTT
cdr3_aa: CASSLAWGSQEYQPQHF

cdr3_length: 14
j_call: TRBJ2-5
clone_size: NA
v_call: TRBV28
d_call: NA
cdr3_nt: TGTGCCAGCACCAAAGGGGGGGGCCAAGAGACCCAGTACTTC
cdr3_aa: CASTKGGGQETQYF

cdr3_length: 17
j_call: TRBJ2-2
clone_size: NA
v_call: TRBV4-2
d_call: TRBD2
cdr3_nt: TGTGCCAGCAGCCAAGGGCTAGCGGGGGCCTCCACCGGGGAGCTGTTTTTT
cdr3_aa: CASSQGLAGASTGELFF

cdr3_length: 13
j_call: TRBJ1-3
clone_size: few
v_call: TRBV6-6
d_call: NA
cdr3_nt: TGTGCCAGCAGTCCCCCGACAAGAAACACCATATATTTT
cdr3_aa: CASSPPTRNTIYF

cdr3_length: 13
j_call: TRBJ2-1
clone_size: NA
v_call: TRBV12-3/TRBV12-4
d_call: TRBD2
cdr3_nt: TGTGCCAGCAGACCGGGGGGGAACAATGAGCAGTTCTTC
cdr3_aa: CASRPGGNNEQFF

cdr3_length: 17
j_call: TRBJ2-6
clone_size: NA
v_call: TRBV5-4
d_call: TRBD1
cdr3_nt: TGTGCCAGCAGCCGCCCGGACAGGGGATTGGGGGCCAACGTCCTGACTTTC
cdr3_aa: CASSRPDRGLGANVLTF

cdr3_length: 17
j_call: TRBJ1-5
clone_size: NA
v_call: TRBV28
d_call: NA
cdr3_nt: TGTGCCAGCAGCCCCCCGAACTGGCAGGGGAGTATTGGGCCCCAGCATTTT
cdr3_aa: CASSPPNWQGSIGPQHF

cdr3_length: 16
j_call: TRBJ2-3
clone_size: NA
v_call: TRBV7-9
d_call: TRBD1
cdr3_nt: TGTGCCAGCAGCTACCGGGACAGGGGGACCACAGATACGCAGTATTTT
cdr3_aa: CASSYRDRGTTDTQYF

cdr3_length: 15
j_call: TRBJ1-1
clone_size: NA
v_call: TRBV18
d_call: TRBD1
cdr3_nt: TGTGCCAGCTCAGCAACCGGGACAGGGAAGACTGAAGCTTTCTTT
cdr3_aa: CASSATGTGKTEAFF